These 5 T cell receptor beta chains originate from one sample sequenced in a study of early T cells in non-severe SARS-CoV-2 infection. TCRdb called the 5' RACE reads again in MiXCR, with one record for every CDR3 protein. The top ten hold 9.4% of the sample, which has approximately 52,000 distinct CDR3 sequences, over 7.5% seen once. The sequenced material came from whole blood. These receptors originate from an adult who was a healthcare worker with PCR-confirmed SARS-CoV-2 infection or an uninfected control (not recorded which).

This clonotype showed up many times. The chain links TRBV4-1 to TRBJ2-2, with TRBD2 matching over 13 bases. The trim removed 0 bases at V and 6 bases at J, leaving 4 bases unmatched. From germline, CDR1 is MGHRA and CDR2 YSYEKL. The CDR3 extends over 17 amino acids. The CDR3 coding sequence is TGCGCCAGCAGCCAAGATCGACTAGCGGGGGGCGCCGGGGAGCTGTTTTTT. As protein: CASSQDRLAGGAGELFF.

This chain's CDR3 is CASSQGMLANYGYTF. As DNA, the CDR3 is TGTGCCAGCAGCCAAGGAATGTTAGCTAACTATGGCTACACCTTC. The V call is TRBV3-1, the J call TRBJ1-2; D ambiguous. The CDR3 is 15 amino acids. Looked up from germline, CDR1 is LGHDT and CDR2 is YNNKEL (reference sequence). The germline V and J ends were trimmed by 1 base and 0 bases, with 9 bases remaining between them.

This clonotype was counted many times. The chain couples TRBV5-4 to TRBJ2-1; maybe TRBD1 (6 bases). CDR1 and CDR2 (germline): SGHNT, YYREEE (reference sequence). The CDR3 has 15 residues. Trimming took 0 bases from V and 5 from J, leaving 12 bases between them. This chain's CDR3 is CASSLARGGNNEQFF. The CDR3 DNA sequence: TGTGCCAGCAGCTTGGCCCGAGGGGGTAACAATGAGCAGTTCTTC.

This clonotype was counted only a few times. The rearrangement links TRBV7-2 to TRBJ1-1, with 7 bases matching TRBD1. Per germline, CDR1 SGHTA and CDR2 FQGNSA. J lost 7 bases, V lost 4 bases, and 3 bases had no gene match. The length of the CDR3 is 12 residues. The CDR3 DNA sequence: TGTGCCAGCAGCTGGGGACAGAGTGAAGCTTTCTTT. Translated: CASSWGQSEAFF.

A few counts support this clonotype. CDR3 DNA sequence: TGTGCCAGCAGCTTAGTGGAAGAGACCCAGTACTTC. Residues: CASSLVEETQYF. This sequence joins TRBV11-2 and TRBJ2-5; D is uncertain. Germline assignment: CDR1 SGHAT and CDR2 FQNNGV. V was cut by 1 base and J by 3 bases, with 3 bases left in between. CDR3 length equals 12 residues.